This TCR beta chain was recorded in a study of blood T cell repertoires in COVID-19. Turning to the study itself: Sources were T cells, B-cell-depleted T cells, or PBMCs; the material itself was cDNA or gDNA.

Profiled with immunoSEQ multiplex PCR; TCRdb holds only in-frame clones, not every one. In the table there are 70,000 or so clones, approximately 82% of which are singletons. CDR1 and CDR2 from the germline V gene are MDHEN and SYDVKM. Trimming removed 6 bases from V and 7 bases from J, with 19 bases in between. The CDR3 has 14 amino acids. This clone was seen a single time. The J gene is TRBJ2-7, the V gene TRBV28, with D tentatively TRBD1 (6 bases). The TCR originated in a woman aged 80 or older with acute or convalescent COVID-19. Sequenced material: peripheral blood. CDR3 loop: CASRTTLGAWEQYF. The CDR3 coding sequence is TGTGCCAGCAGGACCACTTTGGGGGCATGGGAGCAGTACTTC.